The TCR beta chain described here comes from a study of shared clonotypes between healthy human individuals (dated by TCRdb to about 2020). Background on the whole study: The cohort comprised two women and a few men aged 18 to 49 years. Per donor, three plates each were used for CD4 naive and CD4 memory, two for CD8 naive, and one for CD8 memory. To estimate repertoire size and how much clonotype sharing occurs between individuals, the study deeply sequenced the blood TCR repertoires of several healthy adults. To increase sequencing depth and limit assay-specific biases, different laboratories used diverse techniques to prepare libraries and sequence TCR repertoires. Per donor, leukapheresis produced somewhere between about 0.94 and 9 billion PBMCs.

CD8 naive samples consisted of CD45RO-negative cells that were positively selected for CCR7, yielding a CD45RA+CCR7+ population without TemRA cells. The donors were healthy, HIV-negative adults with no recently reported acute infections or vaccinations. Only Caucasian adults living in Nashville, Tennessee, USA were represented among the donors. Blood was collected by leukapheresis, and PBMCs were isolated by Ficoll-Histopaque density gradient centrifugation and then cryopreserved in liquid nitrogen vapor phase. Analytical flow cytometry was used to check the purity and quantity of each magnetically sorted T cell population. Genomic DNA was isolated from each sorted fraction and quantified by UV absorbance on a Nanodrop 2000c. The paper's findings and limits, for the study overall: Clonotypes shared by all four sorted-subset donors showed higher generation probabilities than non-shared clonotypes. Rarefaction of sorted-subset datasets indicated incomplete sequencing despite the large sequencing depth. Only blood was sampled, and tissue TCR repertoires likely differ from those in blood. Pairwise subsampling led to the expectation that sequencing depth would affect the degree of clonotype sharing among donors. Because the study included only a small number of donors, the genetic and exposure-history diversity represented was limited. Across several donors, around 5% of naive CD4, more than 3% of naive CD8, approximately 2.5% of memory CD4, and over 0.35% of memory CD8 clonotypes were shared. Estimated clonotype richness was generally larger for naive than for memory subsets.

Including cysteine and phenylalanine, the CDR3 has 11 amino acids. Only the CDR3 part of the read is kept: 33 bases, read in frame from the first base. The V and J ends are trimmed by 5 bases and 1 base, leaving 2 bases between them. According to the germline V gene, CDR1 reads MDHEN and CDR2 reads SYDVKM. Comments on this clone: It has no known antigen specificity. Qualities for individual bases were not recorded, and no much larger clone is one base off.

Using the deep immunoSEQ assay, multiplex PCR amplified TCR CDR3 regions from genomic DNA. Extracted genomic DNA from each cell subset was spread evenly across all wells of several immunoSEQ 96-well plates, with each plate serving as a replicate. For sorted subsets, 200 ng of genomic DNA, equivalent to 25,000 to 35,000 T cell genomes, went into each replicate PCR. The purified libraries were quantified using a Qubit 3.0 fluorometer, sized with a Bioanalyzer 2100, and then quantified again using the KAPA Library Quantification kit. Each immunoSEQ 96-well plate was sequenced on its own single-read 150-cycle Illumina NextSeq 550 flow cell. The source study handled its data this way. Because the immunoSEQ output included only junctional sequences and no quality scores, the filtering could not be the same as the filtering used for full-length reads. To assign V/J genes and CDR3, sequences were annotated using PyIR, a Python wrapper for IgBLAST v1.9, with IMGT germline references. Any read was removed if the V/J assignment was weak (E-value above 1e-6), the CDR3 was missing, or the read contained stop codons, out-of-frame junctions, or ambiguous translated residues. V3J clonotypes were defined as sequences sharing the same inferred V gene, J gene, and CDR3 amino acid sequence. Percentage overlap between repertoires was calculated by dividing the number of shared unique clonotypes by the size of the smaller repertoire. Repertoire richness was assessed with RTK rarefaction, the Chao1 estimator, and Recon v2.1 estimates of unobserved clonotypes. Generation probabilities for all TCRbeta clonotypes obtained by the gDNA method from a handful of donors were computed using OLGA. Drawn from immuneACCESS, this table holds only the in-frame rearrangements with V and J called that TCRdb kept. Clones are partly lost; checked studies trace under half to an unresolved V gene and leave the rest unexplained. V, J and clone size derive from that table, while D and trimming were established from the DNA sequence. Across this sample there are hundreds of thousands of clones, with 92% seen only once. The leading ten clones occupy approximately 22% of the sample.

The chain couples TRBV28 to TRBJ1-1; the D gene cannot be named for sure. Sample: naive CD8+ T cells sorted from blood. The cell subset or site label here, explained by the study, means: CD45RA+CCR7+. The receptor's source is a man aged 30 to 39 in good health. The CDR3 region reads CASSPNTEAFF. In nucleotides, the sequence is TGTGCCAGCAGTCCGAACACTGAAGCTTTCTTT.